Shown below are 4 T cell receptor beta chains from a single sample sequenced in a study of T cells in localized non-small cell lung cancer. Profiled with immunoSEQ multiplex PCR; TCRdb holds only in-frame clones, not every one. The sample gives about 25,000 clones, approximately 86% of which show up once; 13% to 15% is in the top ten. Sequencing was performed on peripheral blood, taken before any cancer treatment. Source of these receptors: a female donor of 60 years or more with stage I lung adenocarcinoma.

The chain recombines TRBV2 with TRBJ2-1; tentatively, D is TRBD2 (5 bases). This CDR3 has 12 residues. V was shortened by 6 bases and J by 4 bases, with 7 bases between the two germline ends. Germline V lookup: CDR1 SNHLY, CDR2 FYNNEI. CDR3 protein: CASRTGYNEQFF. For the CDR3, the DNA is TGTGCCAGCAGAACGGGGTACAATGAGCAGTTCTTC.

J is TRBJ2-3 and V is TRBV10-1; D is undetermined. Trimming left V 0 bases short and J 0 bases short, with 10 bases between. The CDR3 extends over 16 amino acids. The V gene's germline CDR1 is WNHNN and CDR2 SYGVQD (reference sequence). DNA of the CDR3: TGCGCCAGCAGTGAGTCTCTGGACCCTAGCACAGATACGCAGTATTTT. Translated, it gives CASSESLDPSTDTQYF.

The chain combines TRBV7-2 with TRBJ2-1; D is unresolved. Trimming left V 2 bases short and J 3 bases short, with 11 bases between. Germline CDR1 SGHTA, CDR2 FQGNSA. There are 15 residues in the CDR3. CDR3 loop: CASSLRFDFYNEQFF. The CDR3 nucleotides read TGTGCCAGCAGCTTAAGGTTCGACTTCTACAATGAGCAGTTCTTC.

The J gene is TRBJ1-2, the V gene TRBV7-3, with D maybe TRBD1 (6 bases). Per germline, CDR1 SGHTA and CDR2 FQGTGA. The CDR3 spans 13 residues. Trimming removed 3 bases at V and 6 bases at J, with 11 bases between. This chain's CDR3 is CASSFSGGDGYTF. The CDR3 nucleotides are TGTGCCAGCAGCTTTTCTGGGGGCGATGGCTACACCTTC.